This paragraph covers one T cell receptor beta chain sequence. This clonotype occurred many times. What this receptor recognizes is not known. The sample holds no much larger clone one base away, and base qualities are not on file. The library relied on 5' RACE. Sequencing was carried out with an Illumina HiSeq 2000. A universal primer binding site was added through template switching, and the final cDNA carried a unique molecular identifier so that TCR cDNA molecules could be counted accurately. Specific primers in the conserved constant-segment region were used to synthesize first-strand cDNA for TCR alpha and beta chains. To control for contamination, every cDNA library was double barcoded, receiving both a SMART-Mk sample barcode and Illumina barcodes. TruSeq adapter sequences, together with Illumina sample barcodes, were added in two successive PCR steps. Sequencing of the TCR alpha and beta cDNA libraries was done on the Illumina HiSeq platform using custom primers. Per the authors' processing: Raw reads were processed with MiGEC to extract unique molecular identifiers, and MiXCR was used to determine CDR3 positions. Recombination models were inferred per individual with the repgenHMM and IGoR tools using an EM algorithm. Shared clonotype analysis was performed with the tcR package in R, normalizing sharing by the product of cloneset sizes. To study raw recombination free of thymic and clonal selection effects, out-of-frame nonproductive sequences were analyzed. TCRdb redid the processing of the public reads, applying fastp at Q25 and MiXCR, and retained in-frame beta chains. CDR3 protein duplicates are merged, each entry listing the most common genes and DNA. V and J calls and clone size were set by TCRdb, not the authors. This sample has 600,000 to 700,000 distinct CDR3 sequences in its table, and 21% of those were observed once. The top ten constitute roughly 4% of the sample.

V and J lose 5 bases and 7 bases, and a span of 11 bases separates them. CDR1 DFQATT and CDR2 SNEGSKA were looked up in the germline V gene (reference sequence). The CDR3 numbers 11 residues from cysteine through phenylalanine. Left in the record is the CDR3 DNA by itself, 33 bases read in frame from the first base. Only healthy Caucasian donors were included. Three pairs of female monozygotic twins, all aged about 18 to 29 years, made up the twin cohort. Peripheral blood mononuclear cells were used as the source from which RNA for TCR libraries was isolated. This record comes from a study of identical twins (dated by TCRdb to the mid-2010s). Some background on the complete study: To test whether fetal clonotypes persist, the study used deep sequencing on TCR alpha and beta repertoires from monozygotic twins, unrelated adults of various ages, and cord blood. To rule out contamination, replicate twin experiments were performed at different times with different library preparation protocols. Summary of the overall study and its limitations: Abundant cord blood beta clonotypes had fewer insertions, young adult naive repertoires showed a similar but weaker trend, and memory repertoires showed no such trend. Out-of-frame TCR alpha sequences shared between twins showed an excess of low generation-probability sequences compared with coincidental sharing between unrelated individuals. Because the same donors could not be followed over many years, conclusions were based on cross-sectional statistical analysis. Zero-insertion analyses could be partly confounded by invariant T cells such as MAIT and iNKT, though diverse VJ usage argued against such confounding for most clonotypes. Out-of-frame TCR alpha sharing in monozygotic twins was systematically underestimated by recombination models, whereas sharing between unrelated individuals was in agreement with the recombination models. A weaker excess of twin sharing was found in beta out-of-frame sequences because the signal-to-noise ratio was lowered by fewer shared sequences.

These data were likewise used in another study, on T cells expressing NK-cell markers. That second report states: Fewer than ten donors provided sorted CD3+CD56+NKG2C+, CD3+CD56+NKG2C- and CD3+CD56-NKG2C+ T-cell subsets, whose TCR beta-chain repertoires were profiled. Among the eight sequenced donors, only one was HCMV-seronegative, while the other seven were HCMV-seropositive. In several experiments an anti-gammadeltaTCR antibody was added to restrict sorting to alphabetaTCR-expressing T cells. In several donors, the dominant CD3+CD56+NKG2C+ clonotypes were found to rank among the top 10 CD8+ clonotypes and to make up 1.0-7.0% of CD8+ T cells. Those dominant clonotypes were again the most abundant among CD3+CD56-NKG2C+ cells in several donors, at about 28.3-60.1%. It remained unclear whether the expanded NKG2C-expressing T cell clones were specific for HCMV antigens. The eight sequenced donors were randomly selected healthy volunteers, three men and five women. HCMV-specific IgG was detected in serum with a commercial ELISA kit to determine HCMV serostatus. For roughly six donors, bulk peripheral blood T-cell repertoires were also sequenced from unsorted PBMC. MIGEC was used to demultiplex reads and group the reads by UMI, and MiTCR was used to assemble and quantify clonotypes. To exclude erroneous sequences, any TCR cDNA sequence not supported by at least two reads was discarded. The tcR package was used for downstream repertoire analysis, and clonotypes were matched across fractions by CDR3 nucleotide sequence plus V segment. VDJmatch was used to annotate antigen specificity against VDJdb, with one amino acid substitution in CDR3 permitted.

The sequencing input was PBMCs. The source is a young woman in good health. This sequence uses TRBV20-1 and TRBJ1-1, and the D gene may be TRBD1, 5 bases matching. For the CDR3, the sequence is CSAPQGLEAFF. The DNA sequence is given as TGCAGTGCTCCTCAGGGTCTTGAAGCTTTCTTT.